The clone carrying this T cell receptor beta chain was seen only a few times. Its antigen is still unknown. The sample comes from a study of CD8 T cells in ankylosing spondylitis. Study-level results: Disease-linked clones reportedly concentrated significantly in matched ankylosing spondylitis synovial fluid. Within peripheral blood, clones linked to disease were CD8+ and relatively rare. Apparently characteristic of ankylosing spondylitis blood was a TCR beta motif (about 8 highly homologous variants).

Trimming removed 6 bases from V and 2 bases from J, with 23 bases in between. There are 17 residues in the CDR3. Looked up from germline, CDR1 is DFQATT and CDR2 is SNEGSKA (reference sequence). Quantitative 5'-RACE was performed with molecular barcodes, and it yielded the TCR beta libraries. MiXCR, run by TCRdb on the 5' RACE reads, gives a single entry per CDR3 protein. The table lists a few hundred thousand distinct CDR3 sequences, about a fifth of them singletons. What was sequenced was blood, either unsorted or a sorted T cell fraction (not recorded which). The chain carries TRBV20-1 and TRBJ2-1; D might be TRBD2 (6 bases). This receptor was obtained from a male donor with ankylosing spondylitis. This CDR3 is CSASRIDGRAAYNEQFF. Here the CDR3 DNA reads TGCAGTGCCTCCCGAATCGACGGGAGAGCAGCCTACAATGAGCAGTTCTTC.